This record covers a single T cell receptor (beta chain). V shed 0 bases and J 3 bases; nucleotides not matched to a gene: 2. The CDR3 is made up of 14 amino acids. Germline V gene data show CDR1 as SGHRS and CDR2 as YFSETQ. Original processing notes: Estimates of nucleated cell counts were drawn from the amplification of reference gene primers. Assay: immunoSEQ multiplex PCR; the TCRdb copy retains only in-frame clones and omits some. That table gives V, J and clone size, and the DNA gave D and trimming. The sample includes around 260,000 clones, around four fifths of them seen just once. The data stem from a study of blood T cell repertoires in COVID-19. Overall study: Samples taken during acute and convalescent COVID-19 were collected in the United States, Italy and Spain.

The sequence was obtained from a man in his sixties who had recovered from COVID-19. The chain links TRBV5-1 to TRBJ2-7; TRBD1 agrees at 8 bases. The specimen was peripheral blood. The CDR3 DNA sequence: TGCGCCAGCAGCTTGGGGACAGGGAACTACGAGCAGTACTTC. Amino acid sequence: CASSLGTGNYEQYF.